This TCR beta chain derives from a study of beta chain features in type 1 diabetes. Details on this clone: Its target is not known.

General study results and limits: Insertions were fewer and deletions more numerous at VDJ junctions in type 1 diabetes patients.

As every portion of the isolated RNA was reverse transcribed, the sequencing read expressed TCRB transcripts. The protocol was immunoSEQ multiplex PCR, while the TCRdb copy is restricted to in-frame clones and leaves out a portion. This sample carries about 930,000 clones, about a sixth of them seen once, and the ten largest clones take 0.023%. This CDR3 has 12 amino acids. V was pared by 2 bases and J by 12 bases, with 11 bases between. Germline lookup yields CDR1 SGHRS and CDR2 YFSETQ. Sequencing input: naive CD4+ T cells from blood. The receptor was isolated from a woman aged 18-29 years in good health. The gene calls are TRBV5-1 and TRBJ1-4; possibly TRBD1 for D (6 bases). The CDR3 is CASSLSQGQLFF. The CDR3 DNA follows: TGCGCCAGCAGCTTATCTCAGGGGCAACTGTTTTTT.